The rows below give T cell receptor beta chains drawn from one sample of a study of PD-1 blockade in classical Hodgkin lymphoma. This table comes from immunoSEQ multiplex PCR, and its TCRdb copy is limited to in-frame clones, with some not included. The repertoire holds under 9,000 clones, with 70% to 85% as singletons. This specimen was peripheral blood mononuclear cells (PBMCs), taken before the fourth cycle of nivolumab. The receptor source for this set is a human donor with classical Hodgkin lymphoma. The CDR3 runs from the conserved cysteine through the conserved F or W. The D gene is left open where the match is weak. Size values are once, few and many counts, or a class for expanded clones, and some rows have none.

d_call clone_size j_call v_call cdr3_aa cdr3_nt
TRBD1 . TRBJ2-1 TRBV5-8 CASSFSPTGEFGNEQFF TGTGCCAGCAGCTTCTCACCGACAGGGGAATTCGGCAATGAGCAGTTCTTC
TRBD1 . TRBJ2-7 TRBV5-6 CASSHRDRVVLNEQYF TGTGCCAGCAGCCACCGGGACAGGGTAGTTCTTAACGAGCAGTACTTC
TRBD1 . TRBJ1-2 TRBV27 CASRAIIRGHGYTF TGTGCCAGCAGGGCAATCATCAGGGGGCATGGCTACACCTTC
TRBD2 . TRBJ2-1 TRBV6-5 CASSYSGGGGYNEQFF TGTGCCAGCAGTTACTCGGGCGGGGGGGGCTACAATGAGCAGTTCTTC
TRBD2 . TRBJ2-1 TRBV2 CATGEGLGSNEQFF TGTGCCACGGGCGAGGGACTAGGGTCTAATGAGCAGTTCTTC
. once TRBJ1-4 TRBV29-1 CSVETGRDEKLFF TGCAGCGTTGAAACAGGGAGAGATGAAAAACTGTTTTTT
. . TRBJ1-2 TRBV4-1 CASSQYSLGGYTF TGCGCCAGCAGCCAATATTCTTTGGGAGGCTACACCTTC
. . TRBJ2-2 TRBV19 CASSIRSPGTAGSTGELFF TGTGCCAGTAGTATCCGTTCCCCCGGGACTGCAGGGAGCACCGGGGAGCTGTTTTTT
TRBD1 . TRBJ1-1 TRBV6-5 CASSYSAGGNTEAFF TGTGCCAGCAGTTACTCGGCAGGGGGAAACACTGAAGCTTTCTTT
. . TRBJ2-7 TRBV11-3 CASSLGAGRAYEQYF TGTGCCAGCAGCTTAGGAGCCGGGCGGGCCTACGAGCAGTACTTC
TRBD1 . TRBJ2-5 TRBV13 CASSFPRGRKETQYF TGTGCCAGCAGCTTTCCTAGGGGGCGCAAAGAGACCCAGTACTTC
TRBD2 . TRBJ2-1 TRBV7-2 CASSLGGTSFNEQFF TGTGCCAGCAGCTTAGGGGGGACTAGTTTCAATGAGCAGTTCTTC